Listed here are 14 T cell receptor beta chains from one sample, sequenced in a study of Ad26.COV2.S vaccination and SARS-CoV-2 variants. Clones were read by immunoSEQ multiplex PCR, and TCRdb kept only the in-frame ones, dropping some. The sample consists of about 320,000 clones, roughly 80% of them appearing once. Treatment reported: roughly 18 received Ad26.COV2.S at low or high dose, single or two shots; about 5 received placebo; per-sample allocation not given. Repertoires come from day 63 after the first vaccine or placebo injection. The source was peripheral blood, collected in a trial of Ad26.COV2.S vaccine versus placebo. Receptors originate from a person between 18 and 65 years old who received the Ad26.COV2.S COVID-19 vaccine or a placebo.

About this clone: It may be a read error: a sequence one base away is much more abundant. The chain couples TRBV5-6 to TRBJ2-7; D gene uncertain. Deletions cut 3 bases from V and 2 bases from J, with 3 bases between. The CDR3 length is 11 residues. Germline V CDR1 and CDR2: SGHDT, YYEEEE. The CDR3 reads CASSSAYEQYF. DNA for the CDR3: TGTGCCAGCAGCTCCGCCTACGAGCAGTACTTC.

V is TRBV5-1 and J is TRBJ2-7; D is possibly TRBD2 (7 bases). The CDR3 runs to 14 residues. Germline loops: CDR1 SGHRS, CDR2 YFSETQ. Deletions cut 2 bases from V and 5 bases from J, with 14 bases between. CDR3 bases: TGCGCCAGCAGCTTAGGGGGGGCCGCCCACGAGCAGTACTTC. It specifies CASSLGGAAHEQYF.

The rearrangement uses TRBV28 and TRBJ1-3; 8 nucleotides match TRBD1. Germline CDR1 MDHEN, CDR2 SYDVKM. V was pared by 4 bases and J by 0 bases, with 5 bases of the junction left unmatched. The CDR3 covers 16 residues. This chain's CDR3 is CASSSGGRSSGNTIYF. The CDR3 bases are TGTGCCAGCAGTTCAGGGGGCCGGAGCTCTGGAAACACCATATATTTT. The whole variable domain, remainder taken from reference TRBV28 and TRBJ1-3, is DVKVTQSSRYLVKRTGEKVFLECVQDMDHENMFWYRQDPGLGLRLIYFSYDVKMKEKGDIPEGYSVSREKKERFSLILESASTNQTSMYLCASSSGGRSSGNTIYFGEGSWLTVV.

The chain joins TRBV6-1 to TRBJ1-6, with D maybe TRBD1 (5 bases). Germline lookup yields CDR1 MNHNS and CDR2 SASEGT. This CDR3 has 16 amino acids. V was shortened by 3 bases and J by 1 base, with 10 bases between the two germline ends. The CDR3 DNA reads TGTGCCAGCAGTGAGAGGGGAGGGTCCTATAATTCACCCCTCCACTTT. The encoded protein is CASSERGGSYNSPLHF.

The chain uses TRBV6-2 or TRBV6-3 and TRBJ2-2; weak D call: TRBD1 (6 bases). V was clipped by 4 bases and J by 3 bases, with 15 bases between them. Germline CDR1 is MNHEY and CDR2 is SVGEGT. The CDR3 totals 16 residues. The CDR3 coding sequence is TGTGCCAGCAGTTCCAACAGGGCAGGGCACACCGGGGAGCTGTTTTTT. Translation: CASSSNRAGHTGELFF.

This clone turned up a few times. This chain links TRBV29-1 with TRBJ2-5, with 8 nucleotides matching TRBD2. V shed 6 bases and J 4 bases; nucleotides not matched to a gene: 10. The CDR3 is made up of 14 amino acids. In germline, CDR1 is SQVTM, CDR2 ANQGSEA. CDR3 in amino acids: CSVQPGLVGETQYF. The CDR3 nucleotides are TGCAGCGTACAACCGGGACTAGTGGGAGAGACCCAGTACTTC. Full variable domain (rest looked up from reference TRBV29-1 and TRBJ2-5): SAVISQKPSRDICQRGTSLTIQCQVDSQVTMMFWYRQQPGQSLTLIATANQGSEATYESGFVIDKFPISRPNLTFSTLTVSNMSPEDSSIYLCSVQPGLVGETQYFGPGTRLLVL.

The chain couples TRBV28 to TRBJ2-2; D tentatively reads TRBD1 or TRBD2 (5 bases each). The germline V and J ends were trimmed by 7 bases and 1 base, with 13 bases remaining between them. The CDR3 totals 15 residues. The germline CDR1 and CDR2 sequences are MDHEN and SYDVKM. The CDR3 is CASISWGRNTGELFF. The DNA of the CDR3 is TGTGCCAGCATTTCCTGGGGGAGGAACACCGGGGAGCTGTTTTTT.

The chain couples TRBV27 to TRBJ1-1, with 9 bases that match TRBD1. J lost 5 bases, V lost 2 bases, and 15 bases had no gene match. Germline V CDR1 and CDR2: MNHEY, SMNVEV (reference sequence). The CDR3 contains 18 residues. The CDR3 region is CASSLRIRGTGSRTEAFF. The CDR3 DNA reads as TGTGCCAGCAGTTTAAGGATCAGAGGGACAGGGAGTAGGACTGAAGCTTTCTTT.

CDR3 amino acids: CASSLLPGLETQYF. In nucleotides, the CDR3 is TGTGCCAGCAGCTTACTCCCAGGGTTGGAGACCCAGTACTTC. This chain joins TRBV11-1 and TRBJ2-5; TRBD1 is a possible D gene (5 bases). Germline V lookup: CDR1 SGHAT, CDR2 FQDESV (reference sequence). Trimming pared 2 bases from V and 5 bases from J, leaving 12 bases between. This CDR3 is built from 14 residues.

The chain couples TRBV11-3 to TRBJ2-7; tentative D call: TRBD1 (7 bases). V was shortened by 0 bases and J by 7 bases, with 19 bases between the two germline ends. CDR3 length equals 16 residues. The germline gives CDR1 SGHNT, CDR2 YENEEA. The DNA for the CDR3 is TGTGCCAGCAGCTTAGATCGGGGGACAGTAGTATTAGAGCAGTACTTC. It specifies CASSLDRGTVVLEQYF.

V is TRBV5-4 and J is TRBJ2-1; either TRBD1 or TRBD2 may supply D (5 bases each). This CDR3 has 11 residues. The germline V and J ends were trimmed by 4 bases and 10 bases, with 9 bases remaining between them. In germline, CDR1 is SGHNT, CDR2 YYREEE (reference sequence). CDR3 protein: CASSQGPEQFF. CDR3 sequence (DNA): TGTGCCAGCAGCCAGGGACCGGAGCAGTTCTTC.

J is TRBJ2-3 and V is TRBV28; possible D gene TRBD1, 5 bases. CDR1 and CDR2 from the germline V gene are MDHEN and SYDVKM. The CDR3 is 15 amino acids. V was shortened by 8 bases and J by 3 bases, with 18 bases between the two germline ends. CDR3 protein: CASVRVAGRTDTQYF. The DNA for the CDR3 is TGTGCCAGCGTCAGGGTAGCAGGGCGGACAGATACGCAGTATTTT.

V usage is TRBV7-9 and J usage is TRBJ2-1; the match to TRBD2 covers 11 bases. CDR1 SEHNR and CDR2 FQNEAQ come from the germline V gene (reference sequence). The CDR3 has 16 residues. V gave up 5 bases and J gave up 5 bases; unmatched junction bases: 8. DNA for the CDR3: TGTGCCAGCAGCACTAGGGCTAGCGGGGGGCACAATGAGCAGTTCTTC. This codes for CASSTRASGGHNEQFF.

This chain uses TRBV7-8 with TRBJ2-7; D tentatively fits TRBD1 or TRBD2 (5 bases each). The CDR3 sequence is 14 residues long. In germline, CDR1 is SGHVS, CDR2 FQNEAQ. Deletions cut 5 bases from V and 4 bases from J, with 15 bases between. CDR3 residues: CASSPAGTPYEQYF. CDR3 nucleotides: TGTGCCAGCAGCCCCGCCGGGACCCCTTACGAGCAGTACTTC. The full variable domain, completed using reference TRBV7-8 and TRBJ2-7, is GAGVSQSPRYKVAKRGQDVALRCDPISGHVSLFWYQQALGQGPEFLTYFQNEAQLDKSGLPSDRFFAERPEGSVSTLKIQRTQQEDSAVYLCASSPAGTPYEQYFGPGTRLTVT.